Detailed here is one TCR beta chain. Its antigen remains unidentified. Trimming shortened V by 5 bases and J by 6 bases, and 13 bases separated the two germline ends. CDR3 length equals 13 residues. Per the germline V gene, CDR1 is SNHLY and CDR2 is FYNNEI. The sample originates from a study of siplizumab effects on memory and regulatory T cells. Study conclusions and caveats: The authors mapped only a minor fraction of alloreactive clones to unstimulated subsets. Siplizumab cultures yielded proliferating Tregs whose suppressive function was not confirmed.

Sequencing was performed with immunoSEQ multiplex PCR; in TCRdb, only in-frame clones are kept and a portion is missing. The top ten hold around 0.15% of the sample, which has some 120,000 clones, approximately 92% seen once. Sequencing was done on a sample of non-Treg CD4+ T cells sorted from blood. The chain joins TRBV2 to TRBJ1-2; D gene uncertain. The TCR comes from a human donor in good health. CDR3 nucleotide sequence: TGTGCCAGCAGTCTGGCGGGTTTAGATGGCTACACCTTC. Encoded protein: CASSLAGLDGYTF.